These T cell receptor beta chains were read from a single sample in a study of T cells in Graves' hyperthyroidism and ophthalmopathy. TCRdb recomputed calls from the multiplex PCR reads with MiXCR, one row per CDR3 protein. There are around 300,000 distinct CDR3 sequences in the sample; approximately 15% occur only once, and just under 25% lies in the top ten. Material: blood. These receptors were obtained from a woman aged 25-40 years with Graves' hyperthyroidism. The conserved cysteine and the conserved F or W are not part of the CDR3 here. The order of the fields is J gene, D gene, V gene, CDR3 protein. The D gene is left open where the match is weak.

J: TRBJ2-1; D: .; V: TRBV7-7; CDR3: ASSLGGDSEQF
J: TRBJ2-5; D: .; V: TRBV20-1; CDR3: SAFGQGGETQY
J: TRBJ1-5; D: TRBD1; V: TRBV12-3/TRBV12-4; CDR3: ASKQGASNQPQH
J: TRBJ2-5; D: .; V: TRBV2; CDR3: ASSRTNPGNQETQY
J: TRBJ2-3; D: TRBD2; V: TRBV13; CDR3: ASSRSGRVSRTDTQY
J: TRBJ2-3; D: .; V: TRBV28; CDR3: ASSFGGSADTQY
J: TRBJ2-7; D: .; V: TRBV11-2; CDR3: ASTPYARSAVEQY
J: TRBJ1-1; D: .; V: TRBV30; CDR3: AWSLRGNTEAF
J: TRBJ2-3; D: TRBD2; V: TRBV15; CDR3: ATSVEGTSGTDTQY
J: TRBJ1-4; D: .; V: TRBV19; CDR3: ASSISGGRGEKLF
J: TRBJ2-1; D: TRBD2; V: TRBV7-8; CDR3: ASSFRLADNEQF
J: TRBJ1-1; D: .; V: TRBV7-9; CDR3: ASSSAPTEAF
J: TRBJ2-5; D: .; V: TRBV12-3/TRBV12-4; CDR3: ASSLGLGQQETQY
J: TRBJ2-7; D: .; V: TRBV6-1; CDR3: ASSRGFGRAVYEQY
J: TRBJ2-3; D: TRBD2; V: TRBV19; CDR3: ASKSGSMADTQY
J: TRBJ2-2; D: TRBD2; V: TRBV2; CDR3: ASTRASGSPPGELF
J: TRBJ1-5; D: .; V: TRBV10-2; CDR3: ASSVEGGPQH
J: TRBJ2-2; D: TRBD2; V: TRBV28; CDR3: ASSTLAANTGELF
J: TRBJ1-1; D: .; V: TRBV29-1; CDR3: SITGRGGTEAF
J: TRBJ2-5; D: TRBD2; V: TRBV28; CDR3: ASSPLGGSQY
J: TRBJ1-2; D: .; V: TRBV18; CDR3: ASSPEGPYGYT
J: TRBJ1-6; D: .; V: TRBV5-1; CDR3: ASSLEGSDSYNSPLH
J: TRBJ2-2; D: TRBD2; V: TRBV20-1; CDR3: SARLCGRRIGELF
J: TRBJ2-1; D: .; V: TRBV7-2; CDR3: ASSEAWNEQF
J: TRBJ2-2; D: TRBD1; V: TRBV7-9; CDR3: ASSPSGQGAGGELF
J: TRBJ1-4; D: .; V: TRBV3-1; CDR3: ASSPRDNGNEKLF
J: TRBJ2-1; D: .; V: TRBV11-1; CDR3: ARRGYEQF
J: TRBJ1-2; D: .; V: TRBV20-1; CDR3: SAGDLGVYGYT
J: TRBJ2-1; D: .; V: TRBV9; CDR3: ASTPGGGSSYNEQF
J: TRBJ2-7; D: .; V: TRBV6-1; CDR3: AVCRDARAYEQY
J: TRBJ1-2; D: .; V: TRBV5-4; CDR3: ASSLRGSTNGYT
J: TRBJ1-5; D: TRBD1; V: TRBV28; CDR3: ASSFPDRGSNQPQH
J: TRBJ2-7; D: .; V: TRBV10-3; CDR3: AISESLVRYEQY
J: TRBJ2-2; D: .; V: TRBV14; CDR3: ASSGLASNTGELF
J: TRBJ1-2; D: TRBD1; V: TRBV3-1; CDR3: ASSLRPGTGYNYGYT
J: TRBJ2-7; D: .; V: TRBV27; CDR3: ASSSRTVPYEQY
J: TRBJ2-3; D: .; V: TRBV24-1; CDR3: ATEDSTDTQY
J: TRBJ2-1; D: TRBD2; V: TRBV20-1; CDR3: SARHPGLAAPSSYNEQF
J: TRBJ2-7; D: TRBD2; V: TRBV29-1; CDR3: SVVWALAGGPYEQY
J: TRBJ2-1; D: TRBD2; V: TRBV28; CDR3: ASKLAGGPRNEQF